Listed below are T cell receptor beta chains from one sample, sequenced in a study of blood T cell repertoires in COVID-19. Repertoires were generated with immunoSEQ multiplex PCR, while TCRdb's copy carries only in-frame clones and drops some. The sample yields around 190,000 clones, about 85% seen once. The specimen sequenced was PBMCs or T cells enriched from blood (not recorded which). The receptors here all came from a woman between 40 and 55 years old in a cohort exposed to, infected with or recovered from COVID-19 (not recorded which). Each CDR3 is given with its conserved first and last residue. The D gene is left open where the match is weak. Some rows mark clone size as missing; the rest say once, few, many or name a class of expanded clone.

CDR3 protein: CASSQAGGDTEAFF
CDR3 DNA: TGTGCCAGCAGCCAAGCCGGAGGGGACACTGAAGCTTTCTTT
J gene: TRBJ1-1
clone size: NA
D gene: NA
V gene: TRBV3-1/TRBV3-2

CDR3 protein: CASSVGDSNEKLFF
CDR3 DNA: TGCGCCAGCAGTGTGGGGGACTCCAATGAAAAACTGTTTTTT
J gene: TRBJ1-4
clone size: NA
D gene: NA
V gene: TRBV10-1

CDR3 protein: CASRRAEAGREQFF
CDR3 DNA: TGTGCCAGCAGACGAGCGGAGGCGGGCAGGGAGCAGTTCTTC
J gene: TRBJ2-1
clone size: NA
D gene: NA
V gene: TRBV7-8

CDR3 protein: CASSRDSNYGYTF
CDR3 DNA: TGTGCCAGCAGCAGGGACAGCAACTATGGCTACACCTTC
J gene: TRBJ1-2
clone size: NA
D gene: TRBD1
V gene: TRBV28

CDR3 protein: CASSFSTGEAFF
CDR3 DNA: TGTGCCAGCAGTTTTTCTACAGGGGAAGCTTTCTTT
J gene: TRBJ1-1
clone size: NA
D gene: NA
V gene: TRBV27

CDR3 protein: CASSQDLQGEDYGYTF
CDR3 DNA: TGCGCCAGCAGCCAAGATCTTCAAGGGGAGGACTATGGCTACACCTTC
J gene: TRBJ1-2
clone size: NA
D gene: NA
V gene: TRBV4-1

CDR3 protein: CASSLGTGGRMNTEAFF
CDR3 DNA: TGCGCCAGCAGCTTGGGTACAGGGGGGAGGATGAACACTGAAGCTTTCTTT
J gene: TRBJ1-1
clone size: NA
D gene: TRBD1
V gene: TRBV5-1

CDR3 protein: CASSFVLAGLTDTQYF
CDR3 DNA: TGTGCCAGCAGCTTTGTCCTAGCGGGGCTGACAGATACGCAGTATTTT
J gene: TRBJ2-3
clone size: once
D gene: TRBD2
V gene: TRBV7-2

CDR3 protein: CASSVQGFLGTQYF
CDR3 DNA: TGTGCCAGCAGCGTACAGGGGTTCCTTGGGACCCAGTACTTC
J gene: TRBJ2-5
clone size: NA
D gene: TRBD1
V gene: TRBV5-4

CDR3 protein: CASSPPSSGSSYNEQFF
CDR3 DNA: TGTGCCAGCAGCCCCCCCTCTAGCGGGAGCTCCTACAATGAGCAGTTCTTC
J gene: TRBJ2-1
clone size: NA
D gene: TRBD2
V gene: TRBV3-1/TRBV3-2

CDR3 protein: CASSSSYEQYF
CDR3 DNA: TGTGCCAGCAGCTCGTCCTACGAGCAGTACTTC
J gene: TRBJ2-7
clone size: NA
D gene: NA
V gene: TRBV5-6

CDR3 protein: CATSRGVETQYF
CDR3 DNA: TGTGCCACCTCTCGCGGGGTGGAGACCCAGTACTTC
J gene: TRBJ2-5
clone size: NA
D gene: NA
V gene: TRBV7-6

CDR3 protein: CAWSVSRGTSGISSYEQYF
CDR3 DNA: TGTGCCTGGAGTGTAAGTCGCGGAACTAGCGGGATTTCCTCCTACGAGCAGTACTTC
J gene: TRBJ2-7
clone size: NA
D gene: TRBD2
V gene: TRBV30

CDR3 protein: CASSDIFRTGGPGTQYF
CDR3 DNA: TGTGCCAGCAGTGATATATTCAGGACAGGGGGTCCCGGGACCCAGTACTTC
J gene: TRBJ2-5
clone size: NA
D gene: TRBD1
V gene: TRBV27

CDR3 protein: CASSSGQYGYEQYF
CDR3 DNA: TGTGCCAGCAGCTCCGGACAGTATGGGTACGAGCAGTACTTC
J gene: TRBJ2-7
clone size: few
D gene: NA
V gene: TRBV7-9

CDR3 protein: CASSRAGANSPLHF
CDR3 DNA: TGTGCCAGCAGCCGAGCAGGGGCTAATTCACCCCTCCACTTT
J gene: TRBJ1-6
clone size: NA
D gene: NA
V gene: TRBV11-3

CDR3 protein: CATSRTRGTVNTEAFF
CDR3 DNA: TGTGCCACCAGCAGAACCAGGGGGACAGTGAACACTGAAGCTTTCTTT
J gene: TRBJ1-1
clone size: once
D gene: TRBD1
V gene: TRBV15

CDR3 protein: CASSLSRGGDNEKLFF
CDR3 DNA: TGTGCCAGCAGCTTATCAAGGGGGGGGGACAATGAAAAACTGTTTTTT
J gene: TRBJ1-4
clone size: NA
D gene: NA
V gene: TRBV7-9

CDR3 protein: CASRDRVGYTGELFF
CDR3 DNA: TGTGCCAGCAGAGACAGGGTTGGTTACACCGGGGAGCTGTTTTTT
J gene: TRBJ2-2
clone size: once
D gene: TRBD1
V gene: TRBV6-5

CDR3 protein: CASSLGPSLGSPLHF
CDR3 DNA: TGTGCCAGCAGTTTGGGGCCCTCGTTGGGCTCACCCCTCCACTTT
J gene: TRBJ1-6
clone size: NA
D gene: NA
V gene: TRBV7-2

CDR3 protein: CASSTGTGPYGYTF
CDR3 DNA: TGTGCCAGCAGCACCGGGACAGGCCCCTATGGCTACACCTTC
J gene: TRBJ1-2
clone size: NA
D gene: TRBD1
V gene: TRBV7-6

CDR3 protein: CASSLRTSGGTGELFF
CDR3 DNA: TGCGCCAGCAGCTTACGGACTAGCGGGGGAACCGGGGAGCTGTTTTTT
J gene: TRBJ2-2
clone size: NA
D gene: TRBD2
V gene: TRBV5-1

CDR3 protein: CASSSTDGGGSYNEQFF
CDR3 DNA: TGTGCCAGCAGCTCCACTGATGGCGGAGGTTCCTACAATGAGCAGTTCTTC
J gene: TRBJ2-1
clone size: NA
D gene: NA
V gene: TRBV7-9

CDR3 protein: CASSLSRDYEQYF
CDR3 DNA: TGTGCCAGCAGCCTATCTAGAGACTACGAGCAGTACTTC
J gene: TRBJ2-7
clone size: NA
D gene: NA
V gene: TRBV27

CDR3 protein: CASSYSASGSGEAFF
CDR3 DNA: TGTGCCAGCAGTTACTCGGCGTCGGGATCTGGTGAAGCTTTCTTT
J gene: TRBJ1-1
clone size: NA
D gene: NA
V gene: TRBV6-5

CDR3 protein: CASSLGQGARSYEQYF
CDR3 DNA: TGCGCCAGCAGCCTCGGACAGGGAGCTCGCTCCTACGAGCAGTACTTC
J gene: TRBJ2-7
clone size: NA
D gene: TRBD1
V gene: TRBV5-1

CDR3 protein: CASSLVVYEQYF
CDR3 DNA: TGTGCCAGCAGCTTAGTAGTATACGAGCAGTACTTC
J gene: TRBJ2-7
clone size: NA
D gene: NA
V gene: TRBV7-9

CDR3 protein: CASSLGTGGLVNTEAFF
CDR3 DNA: TGTGCCAGCAGCTTAGGAACAGGGGGTCTTGTCAACACTGAAGCTTTCTTT
J gene: TRBJ1-1
clone size: once
D gene: TRBD1
V gene: TRBV11-3

CDR3 protein: CASSGPGLNTGELFF
CDR3 DNA: TGTGCCAGCAGCGGTCCGGGACTTAACACCGGGGAGCTGTTTTTT
J gene: TRBJ2-2
clone size: NA
D gene: NA
V gene: TRBV7-9

CDR3 protein: CASSPRQNGYTF
CDR3 DNA: TGTGCCAGCAGCCCACGACAGAATGGCTACACCTTC
J gene: TRBJ1-2
clone size: NA
D gene: NA
V gene: TRBV7-9

CDR3 protein: CASKTGRTGELFF
CDR3 DNA: TGTGCCAGCAAGACAGGGAGGACCGGGGAGCTGTTTTTT
J gene: TRBJ2-2
clone size: NA
D gene: NA
V gene: TRBV9

CDR3 protein: CASSPRDRGGEQYF
CDR3 DNA: TGTGCCAGCAGCCCCAGGGACAGGGGTGGCGAGCAGTACTTC
J gene: TRBJ2-7
clone size: NA
D gene: TRBD1
V gene: TRBV7-9

CDR3 protein: CASSLGLAATNEQFF
CDR3 DNA: TGTGCCAGCAGCCTGGGACTAGCGGCAACAAATGAGCAGTTCTTC
J gene: TRBJ2-1
clone size: NA
D gene: TRBD2
V gene: TRBV5-5